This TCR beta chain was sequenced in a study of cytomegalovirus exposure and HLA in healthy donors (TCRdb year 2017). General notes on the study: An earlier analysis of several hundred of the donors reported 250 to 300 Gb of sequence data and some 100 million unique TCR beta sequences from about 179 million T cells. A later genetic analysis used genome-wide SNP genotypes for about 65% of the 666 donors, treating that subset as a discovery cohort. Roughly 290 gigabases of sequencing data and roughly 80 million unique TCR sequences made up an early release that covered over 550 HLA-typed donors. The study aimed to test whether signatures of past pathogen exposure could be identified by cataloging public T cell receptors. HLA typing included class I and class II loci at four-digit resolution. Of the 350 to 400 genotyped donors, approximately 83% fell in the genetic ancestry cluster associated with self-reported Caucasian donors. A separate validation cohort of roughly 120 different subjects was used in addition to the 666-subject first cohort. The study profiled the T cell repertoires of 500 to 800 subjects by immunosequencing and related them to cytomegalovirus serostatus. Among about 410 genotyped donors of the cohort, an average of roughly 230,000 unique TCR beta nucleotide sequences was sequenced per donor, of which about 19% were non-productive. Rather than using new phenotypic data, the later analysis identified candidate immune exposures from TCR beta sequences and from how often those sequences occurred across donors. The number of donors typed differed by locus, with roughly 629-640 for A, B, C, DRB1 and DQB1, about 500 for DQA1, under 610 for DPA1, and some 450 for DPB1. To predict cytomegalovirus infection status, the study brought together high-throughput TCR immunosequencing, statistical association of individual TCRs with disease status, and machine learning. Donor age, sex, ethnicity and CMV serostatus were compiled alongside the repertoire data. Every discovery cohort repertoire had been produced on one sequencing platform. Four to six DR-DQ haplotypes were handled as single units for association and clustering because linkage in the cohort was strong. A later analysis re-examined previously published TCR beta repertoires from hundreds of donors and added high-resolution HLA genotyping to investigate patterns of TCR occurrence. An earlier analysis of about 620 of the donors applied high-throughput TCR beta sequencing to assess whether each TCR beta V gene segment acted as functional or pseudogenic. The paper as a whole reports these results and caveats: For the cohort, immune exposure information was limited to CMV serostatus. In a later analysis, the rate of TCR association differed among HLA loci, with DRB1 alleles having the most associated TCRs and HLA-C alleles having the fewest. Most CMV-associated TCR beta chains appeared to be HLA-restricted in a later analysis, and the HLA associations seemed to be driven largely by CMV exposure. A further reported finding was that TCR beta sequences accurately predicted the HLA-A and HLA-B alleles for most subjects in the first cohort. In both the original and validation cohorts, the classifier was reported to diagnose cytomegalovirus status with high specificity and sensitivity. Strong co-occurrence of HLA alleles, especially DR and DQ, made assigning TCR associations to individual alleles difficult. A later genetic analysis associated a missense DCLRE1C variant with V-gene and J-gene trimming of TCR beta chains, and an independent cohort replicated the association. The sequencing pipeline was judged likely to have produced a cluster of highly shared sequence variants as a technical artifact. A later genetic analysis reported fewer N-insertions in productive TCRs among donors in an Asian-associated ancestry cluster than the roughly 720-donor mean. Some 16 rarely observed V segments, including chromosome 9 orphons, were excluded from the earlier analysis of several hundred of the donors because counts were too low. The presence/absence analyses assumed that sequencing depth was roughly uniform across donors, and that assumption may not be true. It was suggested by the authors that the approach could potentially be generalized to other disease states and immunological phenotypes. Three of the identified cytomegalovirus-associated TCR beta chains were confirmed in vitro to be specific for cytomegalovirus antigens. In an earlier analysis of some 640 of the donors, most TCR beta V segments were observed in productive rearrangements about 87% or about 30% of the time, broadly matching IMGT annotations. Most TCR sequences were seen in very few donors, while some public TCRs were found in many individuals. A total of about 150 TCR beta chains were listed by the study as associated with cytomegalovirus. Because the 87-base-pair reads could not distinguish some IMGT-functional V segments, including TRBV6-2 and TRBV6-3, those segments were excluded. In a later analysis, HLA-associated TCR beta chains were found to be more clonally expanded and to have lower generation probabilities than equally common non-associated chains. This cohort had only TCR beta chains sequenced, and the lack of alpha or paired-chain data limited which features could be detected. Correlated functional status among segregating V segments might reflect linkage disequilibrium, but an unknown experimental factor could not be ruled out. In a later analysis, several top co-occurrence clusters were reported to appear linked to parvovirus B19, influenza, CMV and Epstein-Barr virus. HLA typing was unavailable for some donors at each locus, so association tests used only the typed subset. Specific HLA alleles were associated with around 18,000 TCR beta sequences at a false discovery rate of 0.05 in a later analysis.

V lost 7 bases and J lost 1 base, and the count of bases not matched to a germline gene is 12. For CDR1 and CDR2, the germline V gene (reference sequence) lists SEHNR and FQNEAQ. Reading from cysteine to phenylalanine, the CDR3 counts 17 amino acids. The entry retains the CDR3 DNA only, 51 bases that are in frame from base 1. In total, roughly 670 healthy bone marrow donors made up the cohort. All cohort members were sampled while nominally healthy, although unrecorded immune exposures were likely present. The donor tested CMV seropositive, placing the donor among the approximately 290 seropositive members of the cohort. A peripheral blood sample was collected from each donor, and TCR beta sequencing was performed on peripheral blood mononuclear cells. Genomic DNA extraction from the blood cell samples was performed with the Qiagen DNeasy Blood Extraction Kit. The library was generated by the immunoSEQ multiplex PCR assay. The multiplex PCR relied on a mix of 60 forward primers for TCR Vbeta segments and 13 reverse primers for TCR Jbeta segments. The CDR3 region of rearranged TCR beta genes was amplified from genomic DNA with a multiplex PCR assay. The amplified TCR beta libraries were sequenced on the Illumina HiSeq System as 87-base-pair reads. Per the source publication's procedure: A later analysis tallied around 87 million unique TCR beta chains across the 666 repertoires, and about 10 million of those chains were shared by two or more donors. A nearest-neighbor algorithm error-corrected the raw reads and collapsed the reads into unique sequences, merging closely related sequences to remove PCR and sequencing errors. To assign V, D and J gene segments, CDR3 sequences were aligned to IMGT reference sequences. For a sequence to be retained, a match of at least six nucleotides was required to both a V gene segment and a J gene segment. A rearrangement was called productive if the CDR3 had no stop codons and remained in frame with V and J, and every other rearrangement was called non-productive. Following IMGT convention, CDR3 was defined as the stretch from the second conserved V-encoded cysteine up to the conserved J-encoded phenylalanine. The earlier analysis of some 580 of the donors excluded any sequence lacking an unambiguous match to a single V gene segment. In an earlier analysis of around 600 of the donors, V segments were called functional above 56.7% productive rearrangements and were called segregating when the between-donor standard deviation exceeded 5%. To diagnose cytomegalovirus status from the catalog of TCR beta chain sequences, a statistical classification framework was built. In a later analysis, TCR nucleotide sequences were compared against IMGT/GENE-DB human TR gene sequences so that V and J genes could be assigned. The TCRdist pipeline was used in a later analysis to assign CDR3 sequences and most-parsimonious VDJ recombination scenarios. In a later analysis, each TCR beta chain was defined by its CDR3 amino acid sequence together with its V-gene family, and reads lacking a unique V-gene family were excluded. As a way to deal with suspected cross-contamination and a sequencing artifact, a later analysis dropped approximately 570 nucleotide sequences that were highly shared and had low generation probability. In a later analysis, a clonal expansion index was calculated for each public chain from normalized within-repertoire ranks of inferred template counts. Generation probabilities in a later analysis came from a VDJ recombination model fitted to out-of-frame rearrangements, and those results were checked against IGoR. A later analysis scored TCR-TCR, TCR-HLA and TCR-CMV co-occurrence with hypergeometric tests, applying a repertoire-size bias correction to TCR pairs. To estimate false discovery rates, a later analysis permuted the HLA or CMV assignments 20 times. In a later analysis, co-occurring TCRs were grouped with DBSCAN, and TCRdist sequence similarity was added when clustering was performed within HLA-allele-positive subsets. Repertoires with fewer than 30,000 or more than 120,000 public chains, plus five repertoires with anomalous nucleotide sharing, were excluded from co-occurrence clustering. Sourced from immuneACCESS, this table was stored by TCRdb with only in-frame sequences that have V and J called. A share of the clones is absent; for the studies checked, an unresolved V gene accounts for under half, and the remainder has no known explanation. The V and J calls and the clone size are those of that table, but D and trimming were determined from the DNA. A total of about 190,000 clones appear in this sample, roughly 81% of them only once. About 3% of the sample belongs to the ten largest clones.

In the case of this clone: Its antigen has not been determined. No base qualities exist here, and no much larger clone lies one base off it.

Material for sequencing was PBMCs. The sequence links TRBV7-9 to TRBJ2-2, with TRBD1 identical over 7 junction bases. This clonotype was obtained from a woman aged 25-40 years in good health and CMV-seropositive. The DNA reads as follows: TGTGCCAGCACCAATACCCCCGGGACAGTGAACACCGGGGAGCTGTTTTTT. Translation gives CASTNTPGTVNTGELFF.